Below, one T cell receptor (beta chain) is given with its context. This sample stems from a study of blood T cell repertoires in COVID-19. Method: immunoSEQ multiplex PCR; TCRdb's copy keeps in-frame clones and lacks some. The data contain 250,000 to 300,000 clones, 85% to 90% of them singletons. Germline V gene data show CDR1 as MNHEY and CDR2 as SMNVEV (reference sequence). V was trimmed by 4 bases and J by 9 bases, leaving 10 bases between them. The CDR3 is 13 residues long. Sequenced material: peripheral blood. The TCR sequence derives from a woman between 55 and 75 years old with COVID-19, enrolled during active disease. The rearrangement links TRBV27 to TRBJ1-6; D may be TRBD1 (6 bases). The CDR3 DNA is TGTGCCAGCAGTTCGGCAGGGGCTTCACCCCTCCACTTT. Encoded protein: CASSSAGASPLHF.